Given below is one T cell receptor beta chain in context. Libraries were prepared by immunoSEQ multiplex PCR; TCRdb keeps only in-frame clonotypes and omits some of them. The data show approximately 6,400 clones, roughly 78% seen once. These data belong to a study of early stage breast cancer tumors. V dropped 3 bases and J dropped 0 bases, with 11 bases sitting between them. This CDR3 has 15 amino acids. The germline gives CDR1 MNHEY, CDR2 SVGAGI. Sequences were obtained from normal breast tissue next to the tumor. This receptor was taken from a person aged 65-85 years with breast cancer. The chain combines TRBV6-5 with TRBJ1-1, with a possible D match to TRBD1 (6 bases). CDR3 sequence: CASSYGGGMNTEAFF. The CDR3 DNA sequence: TGTGCCAGCAGTTATGGGGGGGGCATGAACACTGAAGCTTTCTTT.